This T cell receptor (beta chain) was profiled in a study of blood T cells in healthy people across ages. The use of a sample-barcoded 5' primer and a J-beta primer mix characterized a second PCR of about 7 to 12 cycles. TCRdb re-analysed the 5' RACE reads in MiXCR, keeping a single row per CDR3 protein. The sample includes 850,000 to 1,300,000 distinct CDR3 sequences, 45% seen only once; the top ten take approximately 17%. At least ten counts were recorded for this clonotype. Trimming stripped 2 bases from V and 5 bases from J, with 10 bases between. Germline loops: CDR1 MDHEN, CDR2 SYDVKM. The CDR3 spans 14 residues.

The clonotype was recovered from a woman aged 60-75 years in good health. This rearrangement joins TRBV28 to TRBJ2-1; D remains ambiguous. The sample comprised blood. The CDR3 here is CASSLRALNNEQFF. CDR3 in DNA: TGTGCCAGCAGTTTACGGGCCCTGAACAATGAGCAGTTCTTC. The full variable domain, with the rest looked up from reference TRBV28 and TRBJ2-1, is DVKVTQSSRYLVKRTGEKVFLECVQDMDHENMFWYRQDPGLGLRLIYFSYDVKMKEKGDIPEGYSVSREKKERFSLILESASTNQTSMYLCASSLRALNNEQFFGPGTRLTVL.